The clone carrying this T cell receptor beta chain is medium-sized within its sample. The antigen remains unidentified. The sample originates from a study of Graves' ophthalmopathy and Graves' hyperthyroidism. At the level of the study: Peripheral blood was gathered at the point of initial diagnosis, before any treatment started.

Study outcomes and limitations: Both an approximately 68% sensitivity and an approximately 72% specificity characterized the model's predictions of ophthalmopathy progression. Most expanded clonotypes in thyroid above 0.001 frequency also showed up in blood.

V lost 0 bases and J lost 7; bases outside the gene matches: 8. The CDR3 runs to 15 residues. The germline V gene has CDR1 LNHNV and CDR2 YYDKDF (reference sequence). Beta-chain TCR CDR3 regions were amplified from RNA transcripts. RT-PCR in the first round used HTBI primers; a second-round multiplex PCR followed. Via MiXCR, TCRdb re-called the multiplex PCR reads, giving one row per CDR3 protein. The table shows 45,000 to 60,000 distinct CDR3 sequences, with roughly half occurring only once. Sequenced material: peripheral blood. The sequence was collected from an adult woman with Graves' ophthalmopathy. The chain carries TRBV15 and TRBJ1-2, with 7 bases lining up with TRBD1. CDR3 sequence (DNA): TGTGCCACCAGCAGAGATAGGCAGGGGGTTGGTGGCTACACCTTC. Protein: CATSRDRQGVGGYTF.